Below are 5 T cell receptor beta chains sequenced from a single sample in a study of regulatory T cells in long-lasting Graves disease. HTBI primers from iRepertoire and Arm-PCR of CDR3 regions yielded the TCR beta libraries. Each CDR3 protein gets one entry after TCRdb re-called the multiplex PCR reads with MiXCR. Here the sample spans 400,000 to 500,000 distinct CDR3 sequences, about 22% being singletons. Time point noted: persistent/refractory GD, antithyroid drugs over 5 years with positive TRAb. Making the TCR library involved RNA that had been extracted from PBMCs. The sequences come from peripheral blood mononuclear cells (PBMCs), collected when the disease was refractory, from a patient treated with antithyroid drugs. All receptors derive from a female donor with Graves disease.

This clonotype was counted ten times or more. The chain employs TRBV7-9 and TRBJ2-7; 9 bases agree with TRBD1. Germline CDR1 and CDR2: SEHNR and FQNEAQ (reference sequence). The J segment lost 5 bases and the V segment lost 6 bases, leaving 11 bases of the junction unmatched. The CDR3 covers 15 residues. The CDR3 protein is CASSFTGTGFDEQYF. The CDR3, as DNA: TGTGCCAGCAGTTTCACCGGGACAGGGTTCGACGAGCAGTACTTC.

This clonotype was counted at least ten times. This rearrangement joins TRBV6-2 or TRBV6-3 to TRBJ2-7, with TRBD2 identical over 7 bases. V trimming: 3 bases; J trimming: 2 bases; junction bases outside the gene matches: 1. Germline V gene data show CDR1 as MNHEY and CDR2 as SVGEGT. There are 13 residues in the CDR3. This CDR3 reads CASSYRGAYEQYF. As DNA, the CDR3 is TGTGCCAGCAGTTATCGGGGGGCCTACGAGCAGTACTTC.

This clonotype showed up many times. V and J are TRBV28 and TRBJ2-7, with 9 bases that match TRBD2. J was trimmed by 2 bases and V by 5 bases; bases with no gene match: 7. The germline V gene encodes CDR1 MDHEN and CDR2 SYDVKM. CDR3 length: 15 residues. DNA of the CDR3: TGTGCCAGCAGTCCTGTAGCGGGGGTAACCTACGAGCAGTACTTC. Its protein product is CASSPVAGVTYEQYF.

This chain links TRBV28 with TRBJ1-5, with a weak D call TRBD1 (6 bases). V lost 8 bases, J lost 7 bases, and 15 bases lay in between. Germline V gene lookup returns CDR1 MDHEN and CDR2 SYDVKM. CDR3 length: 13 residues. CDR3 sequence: CASSKGGTQPQHF. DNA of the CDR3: TGTGCCAGCTCCAAAGGGGGTACGCAGCCCCAGCATTTT.

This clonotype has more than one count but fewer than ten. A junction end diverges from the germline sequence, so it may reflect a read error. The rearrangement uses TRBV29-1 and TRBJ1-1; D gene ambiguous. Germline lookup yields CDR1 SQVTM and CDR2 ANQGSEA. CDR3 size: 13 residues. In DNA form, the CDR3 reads TGCAGCATTGAGGAGGGAGGGAACACTGAAGCTTTCTTT. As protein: CSIEEGGNTEAFF.